One and the same sample provided the 20 T cell receptor beta chains below, sequenced in a study of T-cell reconstitution after alpha-beta-depleted transplantation in children. Unique molecular identifiers featured in how the TCRbeta library was prepared. From the PCR reads, TCRdb called clonotypes with MiXCR, one entry per CDR3 protein. The sample holds approximately 210,000 distinct CDR3 sequences; roughly a sixth are singletons and the top ten take around 45%. The sequences come from PBMCs, mostly from graft donor cells, collected 360 days after TCRalphabeta/CD19-depleted stem cell transplant. These receptors were collected from a male patient aged 2-15 years who had a stem cell transplant for acute lymphoblastic leukemia, so the T cells may come from the graft donor.

The rearrangement joins TRBV29-1 to TRBJ2-7, with D tentatively TRBD1 or TRBD2 (6 bases each). The germline V gene has CDR1 SQVTM and CDR2 ANQGSEA. The CDR3 extends over 14 amino acids. V was clipped by 4 bases and J by 2 bases, with 15 bases between them. The CDR3 coding sequence is TGCAGCGTTGGAGGATCGGGGGCCACCTACGAGCAGTACTTC. It is translated as CSVGGSGATYEQYF.

This chain joins TRBV6-5 and TRBJ2-3; 9 bases map to TRBD2. CDR1 is MNHEY, CDR2 SVGAGI, per germline. This CDR3 spans 16 amino acids. J gave up 4 bases and V 0 bases, and 5 bases lay outside the gene matches. For the CDR3, the DNA is TGTGCCAGCAGTTACTCGGGCGGGGGGGCCTCAGATACGCAGTATTTT. Its protein product is CASSYSGGGASDTQYF.

The CDR3 coding sequence is TGTGCTAGTGGTTCCCCTATAGCGGAGCCTTACCAAGAGACCCAGTACTTC. Translating gives CASGSPIAEPYQETQYF. The J gene is TRBJ2-5, the V gene TRBV12-5; D perhaps matches TRBD2 (6 bases). The CDR3 spans 17 residues. The germline V gene encodes CDR1 LGHNT and CDR2 FRNRAP. Deletions cut 4 bases from V and 0 bases from J, with 18 bases between.

A few counts support this clonotype. The chain has TRBV5-1 and TRBJ2-7; D is perhaps TRBD1 (7 bases). Per the germline V gene, CDR1 is SGHRS and CDR2 is YFSETQ. V gave up 5 bases and J gave up 2 bases, with 17 bases separating them. CDR3 length equals 15 residues. This CDR3 reads CASSMAGQPTYEQYF. The CDR3 bases are TGCGCCAGCAGTATGGCGGGACAGCCGACCTACGAGCAGTACTTC.

The chain joins TRBV13 to TRBJ2-7; TRBD2 matches 12 bases. Germline values: CDR1 PRHDT, CDR2 FYEKMQ (reference sequence). The trim removed 4 bases at V and 4 bases at J, leaving 2 bases unmatched. This CDR3 has 14 amino acids. CDR3 region: CASSWTSGIYEQYF. Written as DNA, the CDR3 is TGTGCCAGCAGCTGGACTAGCGGGATTTACGAGCAGTACTTC.

The chain recombines TRBV7-9 with TRBJ2-3; D possibly matches TRBD1 or TRBD2 (6 bases each). The ends were cut back, 5 bases at V and 2 bases at J, with 17 bases in the middle. The germline gives CDR1 SEHNR, CDR2 FQNEAQ (reference sequence). The CDR3 runs 16 residues. Here the CDR3 DNA reads TGTGCCAGCAGCCCCAGGGGACTGGACTTCACAGATACGCAGTATTTT. Its translation is CASSPRGLDFTDTQYF.

The chain is built from TRBV21-1 and TRBJ2-6; TRBD1 reflects the table's D call only, with no check against the DNA. TRBV21-1 is described as a pseudogene. The CDR3 runs 16 residues. CDR3 bases: TGTGCCAGCAGATACAGGACCTACTCTGGGGCCAACGTCCTGACTTTC. It yields the protein CASRYRTYSGANVLTF.

This clonotype was counted at least ten times. V gene TRBV12-3 or TRBV12-4 combines with J gene TRBJ1-1; D is uncertain. The length of the CDR3 is 13 residues. The germline V and J ends were trimmed by 2 bases and 2 bases, with 6 bases remaining between them. The CDR3 DNA reads as TGTGCCAGCAGTTTACATGAAAACACTGAAGCTTTCTTT. Its translation is CASSLHENTEAFF.

The V gene is TRBV2, the J gene TRBJ2-4; 8 nucleotides line up with TRBD1. CDR1 SNHLY and CDR2 FYNNEI come from the germline V gene. There are 17 residues in the CDR3. V trimming: 3 bases; J trimming: 4 bases; junction bases outside the gene matches: 11. CDR3 nucleotide sequence: TGTGCCAGCAGTGAGCCCGCCGACAGGGGACCTAAAAACATTCAGTACTTC. Protein sequence: CASSEPADRGPKNIQYF.

This clonotype was seen repeatedly, ten times or more. V usage is TRBV20-1 and J usage is TRBJ2-7, with no clear D. Germline-derived CDR1 and CDR2 are DFQATT and SNEGSKA (reference sequence). The CDR3 spans 13 residues. V lost 2 bases, J lost 4 bases, and 12 bases lay in between. The CDR3, as DNA: TGCAGTGCTAGATGGGCTGACGGATACGAGCAGTACTTC. This encodes CSARWADGYEQYF.

This clonotype was counted between two and nine times. The chain uses TRBV7-2 and TRBJ2-1; the D gene is possibly TRBD1 (6 bases). With 8 bases removed from V and 9 bases from J, the gap between germline ends came to 17 bases. The V gene's germline CDR1 is SGHTA and CDR2 FQGNSA. CDR3 length equals 13 residues. The CDR3 spells CASSSGAESEQFF. CDR3 DNA sequence: TGTGCCAGCTCTTCAGGGGCGGAAAGTGAGCAGTTCTTC.

The chain has TRBV3-1 and TRBJ1-1; maybe TRBD1 (6 bases). The CDR3 totals 15 residues. CDR1 is LGHDT and CDR2 is YNNKEL in the germline V gene (reference sequence). V was shortened by 2 bases and J by 2 bases, with 12 bases between the two germline ends. The CDR3 region is CASSQNPGVNTEAFF. The DNA for the CDR3 is TGTGCCAGCAGCCAAAATCCAGGGGTTAACACTGAAGCTTTCTTT. Complete variable domain (other parts from reference TRBV3-1 and TRBJ1-1): DTAVSQTPKYLVTQMGNDKSIKCEQNLGHDTMYWYKQDSKKFLKIMFSYNNKELIINETVPNRFSPKSPDKAHLNLHINSLELGDSAVYFCASSQNPGVNTEAFFGQGTRLTVV.

This chain uses TRBV19 with TRBJ1-1, with D uncertain. V was shortened by 1 base and J by 2 bases, with 2 bases between the two germline ends. This CDR3 has 12 amino acids. The V gene's germline CDR1 is LNHDA and CDR2 SQIVND (reference sequence). DNA for the CDR3: TGTGCCAGTAGTATAGGAAACACTGAAGCTTTCTTT. This codes for CASSIGNTEAFF.

The chain employs TRBV5-5 and TRBJ2-2; D gene unclear. Germline V gene sequence: CDR1 SGHKS, CDR2 YYEKEE (reference sequence). V was shortened by 0 bases and J by 1 base, with 10 bases between the two germline ends. This CDR3 region has 16 residues. This CDR3 is CASSLEAGGNTGELFF. The CDR3 DNA is TGTGCCAGCAGCTTGGAAGCAGGCGGGAACACCGGGGAGCTGTTTTTT. Together with reference TRBV5-5 and TRBJ2-2, the CDR3 gives the full variable domain: DAGVTQSPTHLIKTRGQQVTLRCSPISGHKSVSWYQQVLGQGPQFIFQYYEKEERGRGNFPDRFSARQFPNYSSELNVNALLLGDSALYLCASSLEAGGNTGELFFGEGSRLTVL.

DNA of the CDR3: TGTGCCATCAGTGGGAACAGTTTGAACACTGAAGCTTTCTTT. Its translation: CAISGNSLNTEAFF. The rearrangement joins TRBV10-3 to TRBJ1-1; D is unclear. The CDR3 totals 14 residues. V was trimmed by 4 bases and J by 0 bases, leaving 9 bases between them. CDR1 is ENHRY and CDR2 is SYGVKD in the germline V gene.

The rearrangement joins TRBV18 to TRBJ2-3; weak D call: TRBD1 (6 bases). Deletions cut 0 bases from V and 0 bases from J, with 7 bases between. CDR3 length equals 15 residues. In germline, CDR1 is KGHSH, CDR2 LQKENI. In DNA form, the CDR3 reads TGTGCCAGCTCACCACCGCAGGGGAGCACAGATACGCAGTATTTT. Translating it yields CASSPPQGSTDTQYF.

This clonotype was counted ten times or more. The chain combines TRBV5-1 with TRBJ2-2; 9 nucleotides match TRBD1. V dropped 4 bases and J dropped 4; count of bases not matched to a gene: 5. This CDR3 has 15 amino acids. Germline values: CDR1 SGHRS, CDR2 YFSETQ. The CDR3 region has the DNA TGCGCCAGCAGCACTACGACAGGGGGCACCGGGGAGCTGTTTTTT. This translates into CASSTTTGGTGELFF. Using reference TRBV5-1 and TRBJ2-2 for the parts outside the CDR3, the full variable domain is KAGVTQTPRYLIKTRGQQVTLSCSPISGHRSVSWYQQTPGQGLQFLFEYFSETQRNKGNFPGRFSGRQFSNSRSEMNVSTLELGDSALYLCASSTTTGGTGELFFGEGSRLTVL.

This clonotype was seen a few times. The chain is built from TRBV28 and TRBJ1-2, with 10 positions matching TRBD1. CDR3 length: 14 amino acids. Per the germline V gene, CDR1 is MDHEN and CDR2 is SYDVKM. J gave up 6 bases and V 6 bases, and 7 bases lay outside the gene matches. The CDR3: CASRPGQGVNGYTF. CDR3 coding DNA: TGTGCCAGCAGGCCTGGACAGGGGGTTAATGGCTACACCTTC.

V is TRBV7-6 and J is TRBJ1-4, with D maybe TRBD1 (5 bases). The CDR3 extends over 18 amino acids. Looked up from germline, CDR1 is SGHVS and CDR2 is FNYEAQ. The V end was cut by 1 base, the J end by 1 base, with 16 bases between. CDR3 protein: CASSLVVGFDRTNEKLFF. The CDR3, as DNA: TGTGCCAGCAGCTTAGTAGTGGGGTTCGACAGAACTAATGAAAAACTGTTTTTT.

This clonotype has only a few counts. This sequence joins TRBV28 and TRBJ1-5; D is perhaps TRBD1 (5 bases). This CDR3 is 17 amino acids long. Germline lookup yields CDR1 MDHEN and CDR2 SYDVKM. Trimming left V 7 bases short and J 2 bases short, with 21 bases between. The CDR3 region is CASMKTQGITGNQPQHF. The CDR3 nucleotides are TGTGCCAGCATGAAGACCCAGGGTATTACTGGCAATCAGCCCCAGCATTTT.